This T cell receptor beta chain was recovered during a study of blood T cell repertoires in COVID-19. Across the study: Nucleic acid was either cDNA or gDNA, and it came from T cells, B-cell-depleted T cells, or PBMCs.

The CDR3 is made up of 15 amino acids. The trim removed 1 base at V and 6 bases at J, leaving 4 bases unmatched. Germline-derived CDR1 and CDR2 are SGHAT and FQNNGV. Measured with immunoSEQ multiplex PCR; TCRdb has only the in-frame clones, and not every one. The sample carries a few hundred thousand clones, 87% recorded once. Cohort assignment relied on participant-reported clinical history. The source material was PBMCs or T cells enriched from blood (not recorded which). The origin of this receptor is a woman aged 18-29 years who had recovered from COVID-19. The rearrangement joins TRBV11-2 to TRBJ1-2; 11 positions match TRBD1. CDR3 sequence: CASSLGTGGANGYTF. The CDR3 nucleotides are TGTGCCAGCAGCTTAGGGACAGGGGGCGCGAATGGCTACACCTTC.